These 29 T cell receptor beta chains were all obtained from the same sample, sequenced in a study of control samples from healthy donors and cancer patients. Profiling relied on immunoSEQ multiplex PCR, and the TCRdb table lists in-frame clones only, not all of them. The repertoire holds 100,000 to 150,000 clones, with 87% as singletons. Input material: blood. The receptors originated from a man between 18 and 29 years old in good health.

V is TRBV10-1 and J is TRBJ1-1; no clear D. The CDR3 sequence is 13 residues long. Trimming left V 4 bases short and J 3 bases short, with 9 bases between. Looked up from germline, CDR1 is WNHNN and CDR2 is SYGVQD (reference sequence). The CDR3 region is CASSGGHYTEAFF. As DNA, the CDR3 is TGCGCCAGCAGTGGAGGGCACTACACTGAAGCTTTCTTT.

A remark on this clone: Distinct nucleotide sequences in the sample also encode this CDR3. V usage is TRBV9 and J usage is TRBJ1-2; maybe TRBD1 (5 bases). The CDR3 is made up of 16 amino acids. Germline V gene sequence: CDR1 SGDLS, CDR2 YYNGEE. V gave up 0 bases and J gave up 3 bases, with 15 bases separating them. CDR3 nucleotides: TGTGCCAGCAGCGTAGCTACGGGCGGACATCACTATGGCTACACCTTC. It codes for CASSVATGGHHYGYTF.

The rearrangement links TRBV7-8 to TRBJ1-3; D unclear. Germline CDR1 SGHVS, CDR2 FQNEAQ. This CDR3 is 15 amino acids long. V lost 5 bases to trimming and J lost 0 bases, with 11 bases between them. The CDR3 loop is CASSPQARSGNTIYF. In DNA form, the CDR3 reads TGTGCCAGCAGCCCCCAGGCGCGCTCTGGAAACACCATATATTTT.

The chain joins TRBV27 to TRBJ2-3; TRBD1 matches 7 bases. Trimming cost V 3 bases and J 0 bases; bases outside gene matches: 9. In germline, CDR1 is MNHEY, CDR2 SMNVEV (reference sequence). The CDR3 spans 17 residues. CDR3 in DNA: TGTGCCAGCAGTTTCTCAGGGGGACGCGCTAGCACAGATACGCAGTATTTT. It specifies CASSFSGGRASTDTQYF.

V and J are TRBV20-1 and TRBJ1-1, with D uncertain. V dropped 6 bases and J dropped 10 bases, with 15 bases sitting between them. From germline, CDR1 is DFQATT and CDR2 SNEGSKA (reference sequence). CDR3 length equals 11 residues. CDR3 DNA: TGCAGTGCGCCACAGAAGGGTTTAGCTTTCTTT. It is translated as CSAPQKGLAFF.

The chain has TRBV4-2 and TRBJ2-3; 13 bases are shared with TRBD2. Per germline, CDR1 LGHNA and CDR2 YNFKEQ. Trimming at V came to 3 bases and at J to 4 bases, leaving 10 bases not matched to a gene. This CDR3 has 18 amino acids. The CDR3 DNA sequence: TGTGCCAGCAGCCAGATAAGGACTAGCGGGAGCATCCCAGATACGCAGTATTTT. Its translation is CASSQIRTSGSIPDTQYF.

This rearrangement joins TRBV25-1 to TRBJ1-1, with 7 bases fitting TRBD1. Unmatched junction bases numbered 12, after V lost 6 bases and J lost 8 bases. The CDR3 runs to 14 residues. The germline V gene has CDR1 MGHDK and CDR2 SYGVNS. In DNA, the CDR3 is TGTGCCAGCAGGGATACAGGGGATCTATCGGAAGCTTTCTTT. Protein product: CASRDTGDLSEAFF.

This sequence joins TRBV7-9 and TRBJ2-7; D perhaps matches TRBD2 (5 bases). Trimming pared 1 base from V and 2 bases from J, leaving 9 bases between. The CDR3 spans 14 residues. Germline V gene lookup returns CDR1 SEHNR and CDR2 FQNEAQ (reference sequence). Written as DNA, the CDR3 is TGTGCCAGCAGCTTAGGGGCGGAGGCCTACGAGCAGTACTTC. Translated, it gives CASSLGAEAYEQYF.

This chain uses TRBV7-2 with TRBJ2-1; TRBD2 matches at 8 bases. V shed 5 bases, J shed 8 bases, and the junction held 14 bases outside the gene matches. The CDR3 spans 16 residues. Germline loops: CDR1 SGHTA, CDR2 FQGNSA. CDR3 DNA sequence: TGTGCCAGCAGCAAATCATCGGCGGGAGGAGTCGATGAGCAGTTCTTC. It is translated as CASSKSSAGGVDEQFF.

J is TRBJ2-1 and V is TRBV6-5, with 13 bases aligning to TRBD2. Germline V lookup: CDR1 MNHEY, CDR2 SVGAGI. The V segment lost 2 bases and the J segment 6 bases; nucleotides outside the gene matches: 4. The CDR3 sequence is 16 residues long. The CDR3 loop is CASSYPGLAGVNEQFF. The CDR3 DNA sequence: TGTGCCAGCAGTTACCCCGGACTAGCGGGAGTCAATGAGCAGTTCTTC.

The J gene is TRBJ2-3, the V gene TRBV10-3; 9 nucleotides agree with TRBD2. After removal of 5 bases from V and 2 bases from J, the junction contained 11 bases not matched to a gene. Germline loops: CDR1 ENHRY, CDR2 SYGVKD. The CDR3 covers 17 residues. CDR3 nucleotides: TGTGCCATCAGTCGGTACTTGCTAGCGGGGAACACAGATACGCAGTATTTT. Translated, it gives CAISRYLLAGNTDTQYF.

This clone was seen only once. The V call is TRBV10-3, the J call TRBJ2-1; 9 bases are shared with TRBD2. This CDR3 spans 16 amino acids. V lost 3 bases and J lost 4; bases outside the gene matches: 7. Germline V gene data show CDR1 as ENHRY and CDR2 as SYGVKD. CDR3 sequence (DNA): TGTGCCATCAGTGAAGCTAGCGGGACGTTTTACAATGAGCAGTTCTTC. Its protein is CAISEASGTFYNEQFF.

The CDR3 region has the DNA TGTGCCAGCAGTGCAAGACACCTTTCAACCACCTACAATGAGCAGTTCTTC. It yields the protein CASSARHLSTTYNEQFF. The chain carries TRBV25-1 and TRBJ2-1, with D unclear. This CDR3 spans 17 amino acids. From germline, CDR1 is MGHDK and CDR2 SYGVNS. V was cut by 4 bases and J by 2 bases, with 18 bases left in between.

J is TRBJ2-1 and V is TRBV5-1, with 15 bases lining up with TRBD2. J lost 9 bases, V lost 4 bases, and 5 bases had no gene match. Germline V gene lookup returns CDR1 SGHRS and CDR2 YFSETQ. The CDR3 extends over 15 amino acids. CDR3 amino acids: CASSAGLAGGSEQFF. For the CDR3, the DNA is TGCGCCAGCAGCGCGGGACTAGCGGGAGGTAGTGAGCAGTTCTTC.

This chain joins TRBV4-3 and TRBJ2-3; 9 positions agree with TRBD2. V was clipped by 0 bases and J by 0 bases; unmatched bases: 10. In germline, CDR1 is LGHNA, CDR2 YSLEER. This CDR3 spans 19 amino acids. CDR3 DNA sequence: TGCGCCAGCAGCCAAGATTGGGCGGGAGGGGGTAGTAGCACAGATACGCAGTATTTT. It translates to CASSQDWAGGGSSTDTQYF.

This clone has a handful of counts. The V gene is TRBV29-1, the J gene TRBJ2-1; TRBD1 agrees at 9 bases. The V and J ends lost 3 bases and 8 bases, in that order; junction bases with no gene match: 2. This CDR3 has 12 residues. The germline V gene has CDR1 SQVTM and CDR2 ANQGSEA. The CDR3 sequence is CSVDRQGDEQFF. In DNA, the CDR3 is TGCAGCGTTGATAGACAGGGGGATGAGCAGTTCTTC.

The chain couples TRBV28 to TRBJ1-4; tentatively, D is TRBD1 (6 bases). V was clipped by 6 bases and J by 6 bases, with 11 bases between them. This CDR3 has 13 residues. Germline assignment: CDR1 MDHEN and CDR2 SYDVKM. The CDR3 spells CASSNRADEKLFF. CDR3 nucleotides: TGTGCCAGCAGCAACAGGGCGGATGAAAAACTGTTTTTT.

V gene TRBV27 combines with J gene TRBJ2-3; D is unclear. The CDR3 spans 11 residues. Germline loops: CDR1 MNHEY, CDR2 SMNVEV (reference sequence). V gave up 7 bases and J gave up 6 bases, with 8 bases separating them. CDR3 DNA: TGTGCCAGCACCACCGGCGATACGCAGTATTTT. It yields the protein CASTTGDTQYF.

The table lists this clone with a count of one. The rearrangement joins TRBV2 to TRBJ1-4; D ambiguous. The CDR3 sequence is 13 residues long. The ends were cut back, 6 bases at V and 5 bases at J, with 10 bases in the middle. Germline V CDR1 and CDR2: SNHLY, FYNNEI. DNA for the CDR3: TGTGCCAGCAGCGCCGGTAGGAATGAAAAACTGTTTTTT. Its translation is CASSAGRNEKLFF.

V usage is TRBV6-5 and J usage is TRBJ2-7; 7 nucleotides line up with TRBD2. The germline CDR1 and CDR2 sequences are MNHEY and SVGAGI. V was pared by 1 base and J by 4 bases, with 4 bases of the junction left unmatched. CDR3 length equals 14 residues. The CDR3 here is CASSYYGGLYEQYF. The CDR3 DNA sequence: TGTGCCAGCAGTTACTACGGGGGGTTGTACGAGCAGTACTTC.

The chain links TRBV4-1 to TRBJ2-1; 9 nucleotides agree with TRBD2. Germline values: CDR1 MGHRA, CDR2 YSYEKL. The CDR3 has 16 amino acids. Trimming took 3 bases from V and 6 from J; bases not matched to a gene: 9. CDR3 in amino acids: CASSQDIVLAGNEQFF. CDR3 coding DNA: TGCGCCAGCAGCCAGGATATTGTACTAGCGGGCAATGAGCAGTTCTTC.

This sequence joins TRBV5-1 and TRBJ2-7; 8 nucleotides agree with TRBD2. CDR1 SGHRS and CDR2 YFSETQ come from the germline V gene. The CDR3 runs 17 residues. V was clipped by 0 bases and J by 6 bases; unmatched bases: 14. Here the CDR3 DNA reads TGCGCCAGCAGCTTGGTTGTTAGCGGGGCCAATAGGGGCGAGCAGTACTTC. The encoded protein is CASSLVVSGANRGEQYF.

This clone was seen a single time. The chain recombines TRBV7-8 with TRBJ2-3; D is unresolved. Trimming left V 2 bases short and J 2 bases short, with 17 bases between. The CDR3 has 17 amino acids. Germline V CDR1 and CDR2: SGHVS, FQNEAQ. CDR3 residues: CASSLMVLETTTDTQYF. CDR3 DNA sequence: TGTGCCAGCAGCTTAATGGTCTTGGAAACGACCACAGATACGCAGTATTTT.

The rearrangement links TRBV24-1 to TRBJ2-3, with 14 bases fitting TRBD2. This CDR3 contains 16 residues. V shed 4 bases, J shed 4 bases, and the junction held 3 bases outside the gene matches. From germline, CDR1 is KGHDR and CDR2 SFDVKD. The CDR3 nucleotides read TGTGCCACCAGTGAACCGACTAGCGGGAGGGCAGATACGCAGTATTTT. As protein: CATSEPTSGRADTQYF.

This chain joins TRBV15 and TRBJ1-4, with 8 nucleotides matching TRBD1. CDR1 and CDR2 from the germline V gene are LNHNV and YYDKDF (reference sequence). This CDR3 has 15 amino acids. Trimming at V came to 7 bases and at J to 5 bases, leaving 9 bases not matched to a gene. The CDR3 sequence: CATNTGQALNEKLFF. The CDR3 DNA sequence: TGTGCCACCAACACGGGACAGGCCTTAAATGAAAAACTGTTTTTT.

The chain uses TRBV28 and TRBJ1-2; TRBD1 is a possible D gene (5 bases). There are 14 residues in the CDR3. The germline V gene has CDR1 MDHEN and CDR2 SYDVKM. Deletions cut 6 bases from V and 0 bases from J, with 11 bases between. DNA of the CDR3: TGTGCCAGCAGCCCCGGGACTGCTAACTATGGCTACACCTTC. It specifies CASSPGTANYGYTF.

The gene calls are TRBV6-2 or TRBV6-3 and TRBJ2-7; D is perhaps TRBD2 (5 bases). This CDR3 spans 16 amino acids. The V end lost 4 bases, the J end lost 4 bases, and 20 bases lay between the germline ends. Germline V gene lookup returns CDR1 MNHEY and CDR2 SVGEGT. CDR3 amino acids: CASSSSLPDSPYEQYF. The CDR3 DNA reads as TGTGCCAGCAGTTCATCCCTCCCGGACTCGCCGTACGAGCAGTACTTC.

The genes are TRBV24-1 and TRBJ1-2; 8 bases agree with TRBD1. The CDR3 covers 16 residues. CDR1 is KGHDR, CDR2 SFDVKD, per germline. After removal of 3 bases from V and 5 bases from J, the junction contained 10 bases not matched to a gene. The CDR3 loop reads CATSDQGAPGIYGYTF. The CDR3 DNA reads TGTGCCACCAGTGATCAGGGGGCGCCCGGAATATATGGCTACACCTTC.

The chain combines TRBV28 with TRBJ1-4; unclear D gene. CDR1 MDHEN and CDR2 SYDVKM come from the germline V gene. Deletions cut 8 bases from V and 5 bases from J, with 6 bases between. This CDR3 has 11 residues. The CDR3 region has the DNA TGTGCCAGCCATGAAAATGAAAAACTGTTTTTT. It is translated as CASHENEKLFF. Drawing the rest from reference TRBV28 and TRBJ1-4, the complete variable domain is DVKVTQSSRYLVKRTGEKVFLECVQDMDHENMFWYRQDPGLGLRLIYFSYDVKMKEKGDIPEGYSVSREKKERFSLILESASTNQTSMYLCASHENEKLFFGSGTQLSVL.